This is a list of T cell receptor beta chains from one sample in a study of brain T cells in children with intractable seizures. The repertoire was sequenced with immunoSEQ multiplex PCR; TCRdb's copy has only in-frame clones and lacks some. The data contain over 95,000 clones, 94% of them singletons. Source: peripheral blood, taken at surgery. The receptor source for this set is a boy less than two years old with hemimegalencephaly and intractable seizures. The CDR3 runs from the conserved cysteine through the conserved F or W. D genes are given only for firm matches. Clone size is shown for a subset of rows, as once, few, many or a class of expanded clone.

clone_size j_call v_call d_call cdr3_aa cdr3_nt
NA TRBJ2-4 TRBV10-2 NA CASSESRGRGLAKNIQYF TGCGCCAGCAGTGAGTCCAGGGGGAGGGGCCTAGCCAAAAACATTCAGTACTTC
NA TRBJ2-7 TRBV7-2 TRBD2 CASTLGLAGSYEQYF TGTGCCAGCACCCTGGGACTAGCGGGCTCCTACGAGCAGTACTTC
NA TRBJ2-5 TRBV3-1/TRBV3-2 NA CASSPLQETQYF TGTGCCAGCAGCCCCCTCCAAGAGACCCAGTACTTC
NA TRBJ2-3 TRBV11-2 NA CASSPTGHPDTQYF TGTGCCAGCAGCCCCACCGGACACCCAGATACGCAGTATTTT
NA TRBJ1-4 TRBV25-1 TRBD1 CASILDRGREKLFF TGTGCCAGCATCCTCGACAGGGGGCGCGAAAAACTGTTTTTT
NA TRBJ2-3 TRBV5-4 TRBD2 CASSLGGLARTDTQYF TGTGCCAGCAGCCTGGGGGGACTAGCAAGGACAGATACGCAGTATTTT
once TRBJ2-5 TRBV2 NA CASTPSGGIQETQYF TGTGCCAGCACCCCGAGTGGCGGAATACAAGAGACCCAGTACTTC
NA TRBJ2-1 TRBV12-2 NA CASRLASPSLVRLISYNEQFF TGTGCAAGTCGCTTAGCGAGTCCAAGTCTTGTCCGTTTGATCTCCTACAATGAGCAGTTCTTC
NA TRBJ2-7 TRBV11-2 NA CASTLGASGYSYEQYF TGTGCCAGCACCTTGGGGGCTAGCGGTTACTCCTACGAGCAGTACTTC
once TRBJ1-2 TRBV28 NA CASSLWAGAINGYTF TGTGCCAGCAGTTTATGGGCAGGGGCTATCAATGGCTACACCTTC
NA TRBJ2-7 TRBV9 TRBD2 CASSLLAGAGYEQYF TGTGCCAGCAGCCTCCTAGCGGGAGCGGGCTACGAGCAGTACTTC
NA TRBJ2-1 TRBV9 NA CASSVLPGRGHNEQFF TGTGCCAGCAGCGTACTCCCTGGGAGGGGGCATAATGAGCAGTTCTTC
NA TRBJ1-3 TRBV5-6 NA CASSLGRAASGNTIYF TGTGCCAGCAGCTTGGGGCGGGCCGCCTCTGGAAACACCATATATTTT
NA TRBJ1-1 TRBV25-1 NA CASRAGLNTEAFF TGTGCCAGCAGGGCGGGATTGAACACTGAAGCTTTCTTT
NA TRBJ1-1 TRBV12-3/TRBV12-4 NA CASVESRATEAFF TGTGCCAGCGTGGAAAGCAGGGCCACTGAAGCTTTCTTT
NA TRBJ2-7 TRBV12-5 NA CASGRGASNSYEQYF TGTGCTAGTGGAAGGGGGGCTTCGAACTCCTACGAGCAGTACTTC
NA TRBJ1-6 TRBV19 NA CASSIRGSNSPLHF TGTGCCAGTAGTATCCGGGGATCTAATTCACCCCTCCACTTT
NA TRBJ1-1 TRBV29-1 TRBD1 CSGDRVNTEAFF TGCAGCGGCGACAGGGTGAACACTGAAGCTTTCTTT
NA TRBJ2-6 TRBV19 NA CASSNRGAAFSGANVLTF TGTGCCAGTAGTAACCGCGGGGCCGCTTTCTCTGGGGCCAACGTCCTGACTTTC
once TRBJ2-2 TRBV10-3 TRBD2 CAIRGPGRGTGELFF TGTGCCATCAGAGGACCCGGGAGGGGGACCGGGGAGCTGTTTTTT
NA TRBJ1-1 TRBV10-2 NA CASSGEGDTEAFF TGCGCCAGCAGTGGGGAGGGGGACACTGAAGCTTTCTTT
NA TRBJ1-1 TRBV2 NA CASSEGGLNTEAFF TGTGCCAGCAGTGAAGGGGGGCTGAACACTGAAGCTTTCTTT
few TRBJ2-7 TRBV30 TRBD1 CAWSRNRGYEQYF TGTGCCTGGAGTAGGAACAGGGGCTACGAGCAGTACTTC